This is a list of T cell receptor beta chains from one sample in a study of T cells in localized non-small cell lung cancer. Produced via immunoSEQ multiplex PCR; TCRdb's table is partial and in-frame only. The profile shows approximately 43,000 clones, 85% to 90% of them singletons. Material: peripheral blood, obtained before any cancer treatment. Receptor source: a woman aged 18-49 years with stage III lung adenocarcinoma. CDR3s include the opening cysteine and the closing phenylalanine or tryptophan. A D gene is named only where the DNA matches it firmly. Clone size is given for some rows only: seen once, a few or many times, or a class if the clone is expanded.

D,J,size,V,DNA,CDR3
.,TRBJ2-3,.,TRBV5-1,TGCGCCAGCAGCAGGGAGAGGCCCACAGATACGCAGTATTTT,CASSRERPTDTQYF
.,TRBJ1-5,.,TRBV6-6,TGTGCCAGCAGTTACTCAGGGACATCGAATCAGCCCCAGCATTTT,CASSYSGTSNQPQHF
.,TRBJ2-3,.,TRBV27,TGTGCCAGCAGTTTAACTGCCTTTTGGGTAGCAACAGATACGCAGTATTTT,CASSLTAFWVATDTQYF
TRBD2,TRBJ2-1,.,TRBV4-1,TGCGCCAGCAGCCAAGATCCCAGCGGGGGCCTCTCCTACAATGAGCAGTTCTTC,CASSQDPSGGLSYNEQFF
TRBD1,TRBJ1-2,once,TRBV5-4,TGTGCCAGCACTAGAAGGGACAGGGGGCGCGTTTTGAACTATGGCTACACCTTC,CASTRRDRGRVLNYGYTF
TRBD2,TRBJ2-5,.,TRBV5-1,TGCGCCAGCAGCTTGGAGGGTCTAGCGGGGGGGCGTTCTGAGACCCAGTACTTC,CASSLEGLAGGRSETQYF
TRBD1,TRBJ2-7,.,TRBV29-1,TGCAGCGTTGAAGGACAGGGCGACGAGCAGTACTTC,CSVEGQGDEQYF
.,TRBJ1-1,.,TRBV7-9,TGTGCCAGCAACTCCCTGGGGTTGAACACTGAAGCTTTCTTT,CASNSLGLNTEAFF
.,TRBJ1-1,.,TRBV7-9,TGTGCCAGCAGCTTAAGGGGCACTGAAGCTTTCTTT,CASSLRGTEAFF
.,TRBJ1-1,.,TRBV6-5,TGTGCCAGCAGTTACTCAGTAGTGGGCACTGAAGCTTTCTTT,CASSYSVVGTEAFF
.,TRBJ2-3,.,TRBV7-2,TGTGCCAGCAGCTTAGCCCTAGTTGGGGCAGATACGCAGTATTTT,CASSLALVGADTQYF
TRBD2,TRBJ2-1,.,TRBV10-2,TGCGCCAGCAGTGAGGGGACTAGCGGTTTTAATGAGCAGTTCTTC,CASSEGTSGFNEQFF
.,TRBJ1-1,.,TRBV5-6,TGTGCCAGCAGCTTACAGGTCGGTCTCGCCCAAGCTTTCTTT,CASSLQVGLAQAFF
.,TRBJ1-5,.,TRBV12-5,TGTGCTAGTGGCTTTAACAGGGATCAGCCCCAGCATTTT,CASGFNRDQPQHF
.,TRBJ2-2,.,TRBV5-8,TGTGCCAGCAGCCCAGAGGCGAACACCGGGGAGCTGTTTTTT,CASSPEANTGELFF
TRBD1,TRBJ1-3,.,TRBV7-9,TGTGCCAGCAGCTCGGACAGGAGCTCTGGAAACACCATATATTTT,CASSSDRSSGNTIYF
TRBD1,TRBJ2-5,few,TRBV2,TGTGCCAGCAGTGCCGGGACAGGGGGAGGGGAGACCCAGTACTTC,CASSAGTGGGETQYF
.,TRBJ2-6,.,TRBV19,TGTGCCAGTAGTATATTTCGGCCATTAAGCTCTGGGGCCAACGTCCTGACTTTC,CASSIFRPLSSGANVLTF
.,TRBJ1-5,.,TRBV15,TGTGCCACCAGTCTGGCAGGGAATCAGCCCCAGCATTTT,CATSLAGNQPQHF
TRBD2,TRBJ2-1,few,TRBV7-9,TGTGCCAGCAGCTTAGGCCTTGGTGGGAGCGGGGGTATTGAGCAGTTCTTC,CASSLGLGGSGGIEQFF
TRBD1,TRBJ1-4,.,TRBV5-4,TGTGCCAGCAGTTCTGACAGGGGAAATGAAAAACTGTTTTTT,CASSSDRGNEKLFF
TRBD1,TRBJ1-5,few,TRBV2,TGTGCCAGCAGTGCGGACAGGGCACAGCCCCAGCATTTT,CASSADRAQPQHF
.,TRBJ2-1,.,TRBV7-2,TGTGCCAGCAGCTTAGAGGGGACCCCAATGTTGGAGCAGTTCTTC,CASSLEGTPMLEQFF
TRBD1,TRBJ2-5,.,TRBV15,TGTGCCACCAGTGGGGAAACAGGGGGCCGGCAAGAGACCCAGTACTTC,CATSGETGGRQETQYF
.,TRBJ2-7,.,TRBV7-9,TGTGCCAGCAGCTTAGACTCCAGATACGAGCAGTACTTC,CASSLDSRYEQYF
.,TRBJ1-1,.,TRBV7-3,TGTGCCAGCAGCCTCAATGGGGGTCTCACTGAAGCTTTCTTT,CASSLNGGLTEAFF
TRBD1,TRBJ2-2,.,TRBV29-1,TGCAGCGTCTTGGACAGGGCACACACCGGGGAGCTGTTTTTT,CSVLDRAHTGELFF
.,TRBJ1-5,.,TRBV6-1,TGTGCCAGCAGTCCGGCCGAGGATCAGCCCCAGCATTTT,CASSPAEDQPQHF